This T cell receptor beta chain was captured by sequencing in a study of T cells in Graves' hyperthyroidism and ophthalmopathy (dated by TCRdb to between 2018 and 2021). In the study overall: Peripheral blood was sampled at the time of initial diagnosis, prior to any treatment. A discovery cohort of 95 to 100 patients, approximately 44 with Graves' ophthalmopathy and over 55 with stable Graves' hyperthyroidism, was used to find distinguishing TCR V-J signatures. Whether ophthalmopathy could be predicted prospectively was tested in an independent validation cohort made up of 18 to 20 hyperthyroidism patients plus 17 patients who later progressed to ophthalmopathy. The 100 discovery patients were randomly split 7:3 into training and test sets. In about 6 Graves' hyperthyroidism patients, the study also compared T-cell repertoires from thyroid tissue with T-cell repertoires from blood. Following sampling, methimazole starting at 30 mg daily was given to hyperthyroidism patients, and high-dose intravenous methylprednisolone was given to ophthalmopathy patients. The paper describes TCR Vbeta CDR3 sequencing of 135 peripheral blood samples, made up of some 42 ophthalmopathy patients, some 80 hyperthyroidism patients and around 17 progressor patients.

What the research found in general, with its limitations: A model built on a 13 V-J signature distinguished ophthalmopathy from stable hyperthyroidism, reaching 85% to 90% sensitivity and approximately 83% specificity in cross-validation and 80%/75% in testing. Sample size was not statistically predetermined, and blinding of investigators to group allocation was not performed. Blood samples also contained most of the expanded thyroid clonotypes (frequency above 0.001), which suggests that blood repertoires may reflect thyroid immune responses. In validation, progression to ophthalmopathy was predicted by the model with roughly 69% sensitivity and 72.22% specificity, a median of about 6.8 months before onset.

Ophthalmopathy patients had moderately to severely active disease, Clinical Activity Score of at least 3, NOSPECS grade of at least 4, and duration under 3 months. Any patient with an uncontrolled infection, another autoimmune disease, pregnancy or lactation was excluded. Diagnoses were based on clinical symptoms, serum thyroxine and TRAb, thyroid ultrasound and orbital computed tomography. Ficoll-Paque density gradient centrifugation was used to isolate PBMCs from around 9.1 ml of fresh peripheral blood. Trizol reagent was used to extract total RNA, and RNA quality was then checked on an Agilent 2100 Bioanalyzer. The junction shows trimming of 11 bases on V and 5 bases on J, plus 15 bases between the germline ends. Including cysteine and phenylalanine, the CDR3 has 12 amino acids. The kept DNA is CDR3 alone, 36 bases in frame from the first base. CDR1 SNHLY and CDR2 FYNNEI are derived from the germline V gene.

TCR beta CDR3 regions were amplified from RNA transcripts. The TCR CDR3 was subjected to a first round of RT-PCR using the HTBI primer set and the Qiagen OneStep RT-PCR kit. Libraries were constructed in a second round of multiplex PCR, after which size selection and purification were carried out. Sequencing of the libraries was done on an Illumina HiSeq2000 using paired-end 100 bp reads. In the original analysis: SOAPnuke was used to process the raw data, throwing out any read that contained adapters or uncalled bases, had a mean Phred below 15, or lacked an exact constant-primer or identifier match. COPE v1.2.5 was used to merge high-quality paired reads, and clonotypes were defined as unique nucleotide sequences. MiTCR v1.1 was used to align the clonotypes against IMGT TRBV, TRBD and TRBJ reference segments. The analysis included only V-J combinations with a frequency above 0.0001, which together covered approximately 99% of the repertoires. The TCS score was defined as F50 (clonal expansion) divided by E x V (chaos), with BLOSUM62-based TCRdist calculated between CDR3 peptides within each V-J. Welch's t-statistics and random forest reduced roughly 530 V-J features to under 15, which were used in a naive Bayes classifier (R e1071). TCRdb reran the public reads through fastp at Q25 and MiXCR, keeping productive beta chains. Here each entry gathers all rows of one CDR3 protein and keeps the most common genes and DNA. These V and J calls rely on TCRdb rather than the paper's analysis. The table for this sample lists about 300,000 distinct CDR3 sequences; 15% to 20% of them were counted only once. Of the sample, roughly 39% is held by the ten largest clones.

A note on this clonotype: This clone's antigen is unknown. No base-level quality is on record; no much larger clone is a single base apart.

The sequence derives from a man in his fifties with Graves' ophthalmopathy. The sequence links TRBV2 to TRBJ1-2, with no reliable assignment of the D segment. The sequencing sample was made of blood. The bases are TGTGCCGGCGGGATGCGGGAGTATGGCTACACCTTC. This translates into CAGGMREYGYTF.